This TCR beta chain was profiled in a study of blood T cell repertoires in COVID-19. Whole-study context: Donors in the United States, Italy and Spain gave samples during acute or convalescent COVID-19. T cells, B-cell-depleted T cells, or PBMCs supplied cDNA or gDNA.

CDR3 length equals 18 residues. Germline CDR1 is MGHDK and CDR2 is SYGVNS. J gave up 2 bases and V 3 bases, and 14 bases lay outside the gene matches. In the authors' workflow: Amplification of reference gene primers was used by the study to estimate nucleated cell counts. Here immunoSEQ multiplex PCR was the method, and the copy in TCRdb shows in-frame clones only, minus some. The D gene and trimming were derived from the DNA, and the V and J assignments and clone size from that table. The sample lists a few hundred thousand clones, about 86% occurring once. The genes are TRBV25-1 and TRBJ2-7; 9 bases line up with TRBD1. The sequenced sample was peripheral blood. The sequence was obtained from a woman in her twenties or thirties who had recovered from COVID-19. The CDR3 loop reads CASSEDRDRAKVPYEQYF. The CDR3 DNA sequence: TGTGCCAGCAGTGAGGACCGGGACAGGGCGAAAGTCCCCTACGAGCAGTACTTC.